This TCR beta chain came from a study of T cell repertoires in cytomegalovirus infection. TCRdb independently ran MiXCR on the reads; one entry per CDR3 protein. The sample has fewer than 900,000 distinct CDR3 sequences, 25% to 30% seen once. Of note for this clonotype: Its matching antigen is unknown.

The receptor's source is a human donor in good health (CMV status not recorded). Some clones in this sample may be carry-over from other donors' samples. The sequencing used cultured CD8+ T cells from PBMCs, collected from culture after CMV antigen stimulation.

CDR3 DNA: TGTGCCAGCAGTTCTCTGGGTAGCGGATTCACAGATACGCAGTATTTT. It encodes CASSSLGSGFTDTQYF. V is TRBV27 and J is TRBJ2-3; D might be TRBD2 (6 bases). Looked up from germline, CDR1 is MNHEY and CDR2 is SMNVEV (reference sequence). Trimming left V 4 bases short and J 2 bases short, with 16 bases between. This CDR3 region has 16 residues.